This entry features one TCR beta chain sequence. These data originate in a study of identical twins. Addition of a universal primer site occurred through template switching, and cDNA carried unique molecular identifiers. TCRdb reprocessed the 5' RACE reads with MiXCR, giving one entry per CDR3 protein. Here the sample spans about 530,000 distinct CDR3 sequences, approximately 14% being singletons. This CDR3 has 14 residues. Germline loops: CDR1 SGHRS, CDR2 YFSETQ. The V end lost 0 bases, the J end lost 5 bases, and 11 bases lay between the germline ends. The same sample was also studied in work on yellow fever vaccine responses in identical twins.

Sequenced material: CD4+ T cells sorted from blood. This chain connects TRBV5-1 to TRBJ2-5; D is possibly TRBD1 (5 bases). The sequence was collected from a woman aged 18-29 years in good health. The CDR3 protein is CASSLGSGMETQYF. For the CDR3, the DNA is TGCGCCAGCAGCTTGGGGTCAGGGATGGAGACCCAGTACTTC. Full variable domain (missing parts from reference TRBV5-1 and TRBJ2-5): KAGVTQTPRYLIKTRGQQVTLSCSPISGHRSVSWYQQTPGQGLQFLFEYFSETQRNKGNFPGRFSGRQFSNSRSEMNVSTLELGDSALYLCASSLGSGMETQYFGPGTRLLVL.